The rows below give T cell receptor beta chains drawn from one sample of a study of radiotherapy plus CTLA-4 blockade in lung cancer. Repertoires were generated with immunoSEQ multiplex PCR, while TCRdb's copy carries only in-frame clones and drops some. Seen here are roughly 70,000 clones, roughly 91% observed once, and the top ten hold 40%. The material sequenced was peripheral blood, taken from a patient treated with radiotherapy plus ipilimumab. These TCRs come from a human donor with non-small cell lung cancer that progressed on radiotherapy plus ipilimumab. Both conserved end residues are part of each CDR3.

>TRBV7-8|TRBJ2-1
CASSSGLAGINEQFF
>TRBV19|TRBJ1-3
CASSIQGTGNTIYF
>TRBV9|TRBJ2-3
CASSVLDGTDTQYF
>TRBV6-6|TRBJ2-7
CATQLRGGSSYEQYF
>TRBV30|TRBJ1-3
CAWSVRAGHSGNTIYF
>TRBV5-1|TRBJ2-5
CASSLGPQETQYF
>TRBV2|TRBJ2-1
CASAKLNEQFF
>TRBV7-2|TRBJ1-5
CASSLDGANQPQHF
>TRBV2|TRBJ2-7
CASSEYGTYEQYF
>TRBV28|TRBJ1-4
CASSLQTGNNEKLFF
>TRBV19|TRBJ2-6
CASSTRKGSSGANVLTF
>TRBV6-1|TRBJ2-2
CASRPLAGDVGELFF
>TRBV30|TRBJ2-1
CAWTKHSGRTNEQFF
>TRBV27|TRBJ2-1
CASRPLRGPPYNEQFF
>TRBV7-2|TRBJ2-1
CASSLMINEQFF
>TRBV5-1|TRBJ2-2
CASSPGQGELFF
>TRBV19|TRBJ2-1
CATKGQGAPNEQFF
>TRBV10-1|TRBJ2-7
CASSPSGGSYEQYF
>TRBV27|TRBJ2-3
CASSPWTTDTQYF
>TRBV6-1|TRBJ1-1
CASSEGNIWAFF
>TRBV4-1|TRBJ1-4
CASSPSSSNEKLFF
>TRBV4-2|TRBJ2-7
CASSQDPGWEQYF
>TRBV23-1|TRBJ1-4
CASSQSEGGGPNEKLFF
>TRBV2|TRBJ2-3
CASQLAGVADTQYF
>TRBV5-1|TRBJ2-1
CASSLQGQGSNEQFF
>TRBV18|TRBJ1-5
CASNEDRIGPQHF
>TRBV28|TRBJ2-7
CASSSVRRGGSEQYF
>TRBV28|TRBJ2-3
CASSLNPPGTDTQYF
>TRBV4-1|TRBJ1-2
CASSQDGQGGYGYTF
>TRBV2|TRBJ1-4
CASSGPGQINEKLFF
>TRBV5-1|TRBJ2-7
CASSSGTGSYEQYF
>TRBV27|TRBJ2-1
CASSLGAGQIPFPNEQFF
>TRBV29-1|TRBJ2-4
CSVEEWRGEVIQYF
>TRBV28|TRBJ1-2
CASSLPAAGYGYTF
>TRBV6-1|TRBJ1-4
CASSVTGATNEKLFF
>TRBV6-1|TRBJ2-7
CASSADGTGSYEQYF
>TRBV5-1|TRBJ2-1
CASSLGGQSSYNEQFF
>TRBV27|TRBJ1-2
CASSPLHRTGNGYTF
>TRBV27|TRBJ1-1
CATSGWGKGGTEAFF
>TRBV29-1|TRBJ1-2
CSVDSGRLNYGYTF
>TRBV10-3|NA
CAISESGDGTAYEQYF
>TRBV28|TRBJ1-3
CASTIQGNGNTIYF
>TRBV6-6|TRBJ2-3
CASSHRTSGSTDTQYF
>TRBV28|TRBJ1-5
CASSQKGVGGRQPQHF
>TRBV2|TRBJ1-4
CASQFQGLLREKLFF
>TRBV28|TRBJ2-7
CASSLPLTYYEQYF
>TRBV28|TRBJ1-2
CASSRTGTPATF
>TRBV5-4|TRBJ1-3
CASSLRGTAGNTIYF
>TRBV5-4|TRBJ1-2
CASSSTGVYGYTF
>TRBV7-8|TRBJ1-1
CASSLGKGIAEAFF
>TRBV7-2|TRBJ2-2
CASSLARGGELFF
>TRBV11-2|TRBJ2-7
CASSVTGTEQYF
>TRBV20-1|TRBJ2-5
CSASHKETQYF
>TRBV4-1|TRBJ1-1
CASSRPDRFGAFF
>TRBV28|TRBJ2-4
CASSFGALAKNIQYF
>TRBV6-5|TRBJ1-2
CASSRDRVAYGYTF
>TRBV29-1|TRBJ2-6
CSVASGANVLTF
>TRBV30|TRBJ1-1
CAWSPGQGDTEAFF
>TRBV5-4|TRBJ2-2
CASRGRGPGELFF
>TRBV6-5|TRBJ1-1
CASSRIGTEAFF